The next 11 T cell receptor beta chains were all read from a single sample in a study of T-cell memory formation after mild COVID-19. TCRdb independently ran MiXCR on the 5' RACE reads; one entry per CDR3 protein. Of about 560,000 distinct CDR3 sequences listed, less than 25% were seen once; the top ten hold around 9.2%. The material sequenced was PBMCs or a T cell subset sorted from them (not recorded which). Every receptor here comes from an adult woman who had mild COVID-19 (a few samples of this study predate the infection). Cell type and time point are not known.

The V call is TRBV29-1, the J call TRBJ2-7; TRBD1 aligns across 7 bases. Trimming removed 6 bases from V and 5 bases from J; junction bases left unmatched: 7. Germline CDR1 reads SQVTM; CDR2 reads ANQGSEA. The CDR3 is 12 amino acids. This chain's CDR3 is CSVGQRVHEQYF. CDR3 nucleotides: TGCAGCGTGGGACAGAGGGTCCACGAGCAGTACTTC.

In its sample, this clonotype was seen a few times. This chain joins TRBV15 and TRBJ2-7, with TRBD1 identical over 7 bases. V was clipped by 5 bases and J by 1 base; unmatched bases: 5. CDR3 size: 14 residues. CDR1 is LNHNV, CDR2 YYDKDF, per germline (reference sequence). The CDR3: CATSDRESSYEQYF. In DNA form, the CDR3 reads TGTGCCACCAGCGACAGGGAGTCTTCCTACGAGCAGTACTTC.

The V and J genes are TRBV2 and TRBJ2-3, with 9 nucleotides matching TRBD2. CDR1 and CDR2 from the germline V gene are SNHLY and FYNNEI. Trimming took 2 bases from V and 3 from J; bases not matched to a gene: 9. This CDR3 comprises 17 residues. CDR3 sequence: CASSESFASGATDTQYF. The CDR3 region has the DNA TGTGCCAGCAGTGAAAGTTTCGCTAGCGGGGCGACAGATACGCAGTATTTT.

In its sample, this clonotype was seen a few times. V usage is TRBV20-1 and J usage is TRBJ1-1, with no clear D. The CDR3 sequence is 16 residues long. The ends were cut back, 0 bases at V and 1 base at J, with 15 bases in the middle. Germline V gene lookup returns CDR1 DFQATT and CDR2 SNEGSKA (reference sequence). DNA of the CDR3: TGCAGTGCTAGAGATTGGGAGAAAGGTTCGAACACTGAAGCTTTCTTT. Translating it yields CSARDWEKGSNTEAFF.

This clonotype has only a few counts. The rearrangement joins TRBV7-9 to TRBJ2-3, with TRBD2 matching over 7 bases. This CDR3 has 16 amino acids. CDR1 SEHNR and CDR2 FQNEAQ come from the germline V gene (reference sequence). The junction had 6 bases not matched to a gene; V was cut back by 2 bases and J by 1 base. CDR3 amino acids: CASSLNSGFGTDTQYF. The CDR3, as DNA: TGTGCCAGCAGCTTAAATAGCGGGTTCGGCACAGATACGCAGTATTTT.

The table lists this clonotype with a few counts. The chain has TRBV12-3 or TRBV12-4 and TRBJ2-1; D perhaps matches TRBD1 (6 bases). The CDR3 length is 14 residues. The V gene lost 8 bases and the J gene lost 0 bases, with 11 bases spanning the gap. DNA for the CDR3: TGTGCCAGCGAGGGGGAACTCTCCTACAATGAGCAGTTCTTC. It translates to CASEGELSYNEQFF.

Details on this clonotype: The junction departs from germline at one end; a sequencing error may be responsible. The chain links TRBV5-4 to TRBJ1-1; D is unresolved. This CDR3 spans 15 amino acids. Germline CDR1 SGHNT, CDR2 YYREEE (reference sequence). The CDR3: CASSLAAGLNTEVFF. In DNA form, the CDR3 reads TGTGCCAGCAGCTTGGCCGCGGGGTTGAACACTGAAGTTTTCTTT.

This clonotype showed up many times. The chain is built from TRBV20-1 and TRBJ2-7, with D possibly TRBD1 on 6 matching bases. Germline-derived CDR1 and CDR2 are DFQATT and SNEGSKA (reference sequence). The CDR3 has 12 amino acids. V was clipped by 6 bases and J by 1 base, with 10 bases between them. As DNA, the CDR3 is TGCAGTGCCCTGACAGGTTCCTACGAGCAGTACTTC. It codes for CSALTGSYEQYF.

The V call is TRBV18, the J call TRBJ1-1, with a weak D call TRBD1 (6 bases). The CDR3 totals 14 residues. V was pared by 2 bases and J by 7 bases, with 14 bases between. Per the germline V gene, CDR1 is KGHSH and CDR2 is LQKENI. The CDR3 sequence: CASSPGGGSGEAFF. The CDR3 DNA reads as TGTGCCAGCTCACCAGGCGGGGGCTCGGGTGAAGCTTTCTTT.

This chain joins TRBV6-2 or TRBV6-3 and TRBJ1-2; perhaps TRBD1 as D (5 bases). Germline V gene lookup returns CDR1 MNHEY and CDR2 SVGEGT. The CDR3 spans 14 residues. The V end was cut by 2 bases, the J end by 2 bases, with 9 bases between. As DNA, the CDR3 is TGTGCCAGCAGTTACCCGACAGCAAACTATGGCTACACCTTC. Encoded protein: CASSYPTANYGYTF.

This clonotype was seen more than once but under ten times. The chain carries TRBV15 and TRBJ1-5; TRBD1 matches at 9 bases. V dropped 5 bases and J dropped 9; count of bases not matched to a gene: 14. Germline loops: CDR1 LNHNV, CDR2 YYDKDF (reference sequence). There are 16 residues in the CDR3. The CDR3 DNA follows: TGTGCCACCAGCCCTACCCGGGACAGGGATGTGTGGCCCCAGCATTTT. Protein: CATSPTRDRDVWPQHF. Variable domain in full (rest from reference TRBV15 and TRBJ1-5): DAMVIQNPRYQVTQFGKPVTLSCSQTLNHNVMYWYQQKSSQAPKLLFHYYDKDFNNEADTPDNFQSRRPNTSFCFLDIRSPGLGDTAMYLCATSPTRDRDVWPQHFGDGTRLSIL.